The entry below gives a single TCR beta chain sequence along with its context. This sample is drawn from a study of blood T cell repertoires in COVID-19. Seattle's enrolled individuals joined amid active infection and were then monitored longitudinally. Germline V gives CDR1 SGHTA, CDR2 FQGNSA. The CDR3 is 14 amino acids. V was shortened by 1 base and J by 7 bases, with 12 bases between the two germline ends. Source study methods: Estimation of nucleated cell counts relied on the amplification of reference gene primers. Clones were read by immunoSEQ multiplex PCR, and TCRdb kept only the in-frame ones, dropping some. V and J calls and clone size are as listed in that table; D and trimming were resolved from the DNA. The sample lists 250,000 to 350,000 clones, about four fifths occurring once.

V gene TRBV7-2 combines with J gene TRBJ2-3; the D gene is possibly TRBD1 (5 bases). This TCR derives from a human donor with COVID-19, enrolled during active disease. The donor label of this sample is uncertain. Sequenced: peripheral blood. This CDR3 is CASSLDTGENTQYF. The CDR3 DNA reads as TGTGCCAGCAGCTTAGACACAGGAGAGAATACGCAGTATTTT.